This section outlines one TCR beta chain sequence together with its context. The antigen is not known. The data originate from a study of OX40 agonist ivuxolimab in advanced cancers. The overall study: Three patients, one with hepatocellular carcinoma and two with cutaneous melanoma, achieved partial responses.

Clones were read by immunoSEQ multiplex PCR, and TCRdb kept only the in-frame ones, dropping some. The repertoire holds about 40,000 clones, with around 91% as singletons. Findings of the study overall: Mean expanded clone counts were higher in CD8+ than CD4+ T cells. Dosing at 0.1 to 3.0 mg/kg was accompanied by clonal expansion of CD4+ and CD8+ blood T cells by week 6.

Per germline, CDR1 GTSNPN and CDR2 SVGIG (reference sequence). The V gene end was trimmed by 3 bases and the J gene end by 8 bases; junction bases not matched to a gene: 5. This CDR3 is built from 13 residues. The source is an adult with an advanced solid tumor such as melanoma, head and neck, liver or kidney cancer. The source was CD4+ or CD8+ T cells sorted from blood, collected in a trial of the OX40 agonist ivuxolimab. The rearrangement links TRBV30 to TRBJ1-2; 11 positions match TRBD1. The CDR3 DNA reads TGTGCCTGGAGCAGGACAGGGGGCTGGGGCTACACCTTC. Amino acid sequence: CAWSRTGGWGYTF.